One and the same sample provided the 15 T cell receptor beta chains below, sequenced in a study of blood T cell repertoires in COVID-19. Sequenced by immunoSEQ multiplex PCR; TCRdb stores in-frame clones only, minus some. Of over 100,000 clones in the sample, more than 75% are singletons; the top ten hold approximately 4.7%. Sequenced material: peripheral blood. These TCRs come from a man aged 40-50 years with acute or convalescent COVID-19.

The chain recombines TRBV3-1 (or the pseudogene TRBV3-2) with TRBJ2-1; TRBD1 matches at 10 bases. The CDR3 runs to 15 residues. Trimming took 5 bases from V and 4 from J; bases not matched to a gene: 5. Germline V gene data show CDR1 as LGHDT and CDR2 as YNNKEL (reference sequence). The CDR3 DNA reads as TGTGCCAGCAGCATGCGGACAGGGGGATACAATGAGCAGTTCTTC. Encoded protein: CASSMRTGGYNEQFF.

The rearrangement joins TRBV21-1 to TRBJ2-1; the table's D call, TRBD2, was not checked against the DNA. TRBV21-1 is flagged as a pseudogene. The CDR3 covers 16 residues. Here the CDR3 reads CASSKEAGIRANEQFF. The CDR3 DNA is TGTGCCAGCAGCAAAGAGGCGGGCATTAGGGCCAATGAGCAGTTCTTC.

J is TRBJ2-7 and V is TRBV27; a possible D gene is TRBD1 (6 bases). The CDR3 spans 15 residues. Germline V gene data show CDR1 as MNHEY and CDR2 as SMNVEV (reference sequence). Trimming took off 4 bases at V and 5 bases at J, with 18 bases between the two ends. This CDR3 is CASSSTGTTRDEQYF. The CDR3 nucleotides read TGTGCCAGCAGTTCAACAGGGACCACTCGGGACGAGCAGTACTTC.

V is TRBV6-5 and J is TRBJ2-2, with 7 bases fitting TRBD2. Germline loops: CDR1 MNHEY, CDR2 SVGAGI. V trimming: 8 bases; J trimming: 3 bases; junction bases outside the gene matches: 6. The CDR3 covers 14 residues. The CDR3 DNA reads TGTGCCAGCGTAAGGGCGGGGGACACCGGGGAGCTGTTTTTT. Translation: CASVRAGDTGELFF.

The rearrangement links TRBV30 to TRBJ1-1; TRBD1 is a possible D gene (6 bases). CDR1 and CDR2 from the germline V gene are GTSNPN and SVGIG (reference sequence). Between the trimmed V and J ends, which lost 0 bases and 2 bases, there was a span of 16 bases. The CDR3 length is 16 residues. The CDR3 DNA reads TGTGCCTGGAGTGTCGTCTTTTACAGGGCAAACACTGAAGCTTTCTTT. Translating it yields CAWSVVFYRANTEAFF.

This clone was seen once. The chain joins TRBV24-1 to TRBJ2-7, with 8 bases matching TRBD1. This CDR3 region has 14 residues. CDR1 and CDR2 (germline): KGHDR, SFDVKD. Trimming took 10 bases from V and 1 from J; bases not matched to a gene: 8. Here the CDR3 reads CATPGQGLSYEQYF. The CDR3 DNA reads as TGTGCCACTCCCGGACAGGGCCTATCCTACGAGCAGTACTTC.

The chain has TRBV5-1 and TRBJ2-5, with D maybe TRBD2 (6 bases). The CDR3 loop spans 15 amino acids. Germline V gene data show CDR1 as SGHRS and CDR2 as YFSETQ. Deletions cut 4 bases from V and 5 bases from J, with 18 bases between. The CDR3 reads CASSSGSGISETQYF. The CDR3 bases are TGCGCCAGCAGCAGCGGTAGCGGAATCTCGGAGACCCAGTACTTC.

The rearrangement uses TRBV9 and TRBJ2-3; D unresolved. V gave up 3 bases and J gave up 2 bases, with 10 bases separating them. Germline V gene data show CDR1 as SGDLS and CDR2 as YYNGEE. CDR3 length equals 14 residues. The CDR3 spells CASSATLPTDTQYF. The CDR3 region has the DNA TGTGCCAGCAGCGCAACATTACCCACAGATACGCAGTATTTT.

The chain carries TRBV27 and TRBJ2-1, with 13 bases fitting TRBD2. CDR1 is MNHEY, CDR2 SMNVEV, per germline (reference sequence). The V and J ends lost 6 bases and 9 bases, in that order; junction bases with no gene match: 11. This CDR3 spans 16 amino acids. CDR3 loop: CASSQPGLAGVREQFF. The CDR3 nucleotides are TGTGCCAGCAGCCAACCCGGACTAGCGGGAGTACGTGAGCAGTTCTTC.

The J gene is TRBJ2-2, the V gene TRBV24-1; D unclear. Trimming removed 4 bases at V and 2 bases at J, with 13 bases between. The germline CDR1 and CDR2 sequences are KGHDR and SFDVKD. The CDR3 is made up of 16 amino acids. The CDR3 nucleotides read TGTGCCACCAGTGAGGGCTGGTCCTTAAACACCGGGGAGCTGTTTTTT. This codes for CATSEGWSLNTGELFF.

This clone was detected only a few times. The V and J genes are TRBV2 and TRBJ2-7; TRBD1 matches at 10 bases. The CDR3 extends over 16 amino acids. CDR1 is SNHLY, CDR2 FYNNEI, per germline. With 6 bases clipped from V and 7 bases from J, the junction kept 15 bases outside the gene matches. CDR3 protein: CASRIPGQGSKGEQYF. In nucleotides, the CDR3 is TGTGCCAGCAGAATCCCGGGACAGGGGTCCAAGGGGGAGCAGTACTTC.

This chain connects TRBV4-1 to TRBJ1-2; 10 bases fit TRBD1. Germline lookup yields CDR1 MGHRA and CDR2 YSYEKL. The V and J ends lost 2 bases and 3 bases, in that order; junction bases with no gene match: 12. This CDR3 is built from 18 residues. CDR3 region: CASSQITGQGPSDYGYTF. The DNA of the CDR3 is TGCGCCAGCAGCCAAATTACGGGACAGGGGCCCTCTGACTATGGCTACACCTTC.

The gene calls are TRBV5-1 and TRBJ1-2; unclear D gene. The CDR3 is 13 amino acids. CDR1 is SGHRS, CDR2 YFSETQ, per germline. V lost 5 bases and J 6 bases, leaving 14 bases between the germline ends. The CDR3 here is CASSGEVRDGYTF. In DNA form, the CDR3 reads TGCGCCAGCAGTGGCGAGGTGAGGGATGGCTACACCTTC.

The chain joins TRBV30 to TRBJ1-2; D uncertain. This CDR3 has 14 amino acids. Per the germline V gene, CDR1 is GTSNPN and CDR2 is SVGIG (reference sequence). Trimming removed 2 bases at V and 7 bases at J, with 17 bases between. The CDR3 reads CAWSLSHFFSGYTF. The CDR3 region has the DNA TGTGCCTGGAGTTTATCGCATTTTTTTAGTGGCTACACCTTC.

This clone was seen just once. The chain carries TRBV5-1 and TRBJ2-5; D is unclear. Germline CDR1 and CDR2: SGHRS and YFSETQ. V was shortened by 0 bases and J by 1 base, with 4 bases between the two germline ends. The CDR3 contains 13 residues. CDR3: CASSLELQETQYF. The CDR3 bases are TGCGCCAGCAGCTTGGAGCTCCAAGAGACCCAGTACTTC.